The 29 T cell receptor beta chains listed next were all sequenced from one sample in a study of cytotoxic CD8 clonotypes in ibrutinib-treated CLL. Only in-frame clones appear in the TCRdb table, and some are missing; sequencing was by immunoSEQ multiplex PCR. This sample has some 350,000 clones, with 67% found just once. The sample here was PBMCs, taken after 36 months of ibrutinib treatment. The source of these receptors is a human donor with chronic lymphocytic leukemia.

The chain employs TRBV7-2 and TRBJ2-7, with TRBD2 matching 10 bases. Trimming cost V 5 bases and J 5 bases; bases outside gene matches: 6. The CDR3 totals 14 residues. CDR1 is SGHTA, CDR2 FQGNSA, per germline. CDR3 in DNA: TGTGCCAGCAGCATGGGACTAGCGACCCACGAGCAGTACTTC. Residues: CASSMGLATHEQYF.

J is TRBJ2-7 and V is TRBV5-1, with D unclear. V was shortened by 2 bases and J by 7 bases, with 16 bases between the two germline ends. Germline assignment: CDR1 SGHRS and CDR2 YFSETQ. The length of the CDR3 is 14 residues. The CDR3 region is CASSFRDGLSEQYF. CDR3 nucleotide sequence: TGCGCCAGCAGCTTCCGAGACGGGCTCTCTGAGCAGTACTTC.

V is TRBV9 and J is TRBJ2-3; possibly TRBD1 for D (5 bases). The CDR3 spans 13 residues. The V gene's germline CDR1 is SGDLS and CDR2 YYNGEE. Trimming stripped 5 bases from V and 1 base from J, with 8 bases between. The CDR3: CASSGAGTDTQYF. The CDR3 nucleotides read TGTGCCAGCAGTGGGGCGGGCACAGATACGCAGTATTTT.

The chain couples TRBV7-2 to TRBJ2-1; D remains unclear. The CDR3 sequence is 11 residues long. V was shortened by 1 base and J by 9 bases, with 4 bases between the two germline ends. From germline, CDR1 is SGHTA and CDR2 FQGNSA. The CDR3 sequence is CASSLEFEQFF. CDR3 bases: TGTGCCAGCAGCTTAGAGTTTGAGCAGTTCTTC.

V gene TRBV4-3 combines with J gene TRBJ2-1; D is unresolved. Between the trimmed V and J ends, which lost 0 bases and 0 bases, there was a span of 12 bases. The germline V gene encodes CDR1 LGHNA and CDR2 YSLEER. The CDR3 runs 17 residues. The CDR3 here is CASSQDLPASSYNEQFF. The CDR3 nucleotides read TGCGCCAGCAGCCAAGATCTGCCAGCCAGCTCCTACAATGAGCAGTTCTTC.

The V call is TRBV28, the J call TRBJ1-6, with D possibly being TRBD1 (5 bases). Germline CDR1 and CDR2: MDHEN and SYDVKM. The CDR3 is 16 amino acids. V was cut by 4 bases and J by 3 bases, with 13 bases left in between. DNA for the CDR3: TGTGCCAGCAGTTCCCAGGGAGCCCTCTATAATTCACCCCTCCACTTT. Amino acids: CASSSQGALYNSPLHF.

This sequence joins TRBV5-4 and TRBJ1-3; weak D call: TRBD1 (6 bases). CDR1 and CDR2 (germline): SGHNT, YYREEE (reference sequence). Deletions cut 2 bases from V and 2 bases from J, with 8 bases between. The CDR3 consists of 14 residues. CDR3 amino acids: CASSLGGTGNTIYF. The DNA of the CDR3 is TGTGCCAGCAGCTTAGGGGGAACTGGAAACACCATATATTTT.

The chain links TRBV15 to TRBJ1-6, with TRBD1 identical over 9 bases. Germline lookup yields CDR1 LNHNV and CDR2 YYDKDF (reference sequence). The CDR3 covers 13 residues. V trimming: 9 bases; J trimming: 9 bases; junction bases outside the gene matches: 6. The DNA of the CDR3 is TGTGCCACTGCCAGGGACAGGGCTTCACCCCTCCACTTT. Translation: CATARDRASPLHF.

This chain joins TRBV6-6 and TRBJ1-5, with D unclear. The V and J ends lost 2 bases and 3 bases respectively, with 5 bases between them. Germline V gene sequence: CDR1 MNHNY, CDR2 SVGAGI (reference sequence). The CDR3 sequence is 13 residues long. CDR3 region: CASSYGYNQPQHF. In nucleotides, the CDR3 is TGTGCCAGCAGTTACGGGTACAATCAGCCCCAGCATTTT.

This clone was seen a few times. This rearrangement joins TRBV28 to TRBJ1-1; D is uncertain. Between the trimmed V and J ends, which lost 5 bases and 1 base, there was a span of 2 bases. The CDR3 covers 11 residues. In germline, CDR1 is MDHEN, CDR2 SYDVKM. This CDR3 is CASSGNTEAFF. CDR3 nucleotides: TGTGCCAGCAGTGGGAACACTGAAGCTTTCTTT.

CDR3 sequence: CASSLTPGVHQPQHF. CDR3 sequence (DNA): TGTGCCAGCAGCCTAACACCAGGGGTTCATCAGCCCCAGCATTTT. The chain is built from TRBV9 and TRBJ1-5, with a possible D match to TRBD1 (6 bases). The CDR3 is made up of 15 amino acids. Germline CDR1 is SGDLS and CDR2 is YYNGEE. V was cut by 4 bases and J by 5 bases, with 16 bases left in between.

V and J are TRBV6-6 and TRBJ2-3; no clear D. This CDR3 spans 15 amino acids. Trimming pared 5 bases from V and 0 bases from J, leaving 12 bases between. CDR1 is MNHNY, CDR2 SVGAGI, per germline (reference sequence). The CDR3 spells CASSGRTTSTDTQYF. The CDR3 coding sequence is TGTGCCAGCAGTGGACGTACGACTAGCACAGATACGCAGTATTTT.

This clone is a singleton in its sample. V gene TRBV7-6 combines with J gene TRBJ1-3; 7 bases fit TRBD1. Germline trimming cut 2 bases from V and 4 bases from J; bases unmatched to any gene: 8. The germline CDR1 and CDR2 sequences are SGHVS and FNYEAQ. The CDR3 has 16 amino acids. In nucleotides, the CDR3 is TGTGCCAGCAGCTTATCAGCAAGGGGGCTCGGAAACACCATATATTTT. Protein sequence: CASSLSARGLGNTIYF.

This chain links TRBV15 with TRBJ2-5, with D possibly being TRBD1 or TRBD2 (5 bases each). Germline assignment: CDR1 LNHNV and CDR2 YYDKDF (reference sequence). V lost 0 bases and J 5 bases, leaving 10 bases between the germline ends. The CDR3 is 14 residues long. This chain's CDR3 is CATSRDGARETQYF. CDR3 coding DNA: TGTGCCACCAGCAGAGACGGGGCGAGGGAGACCCAGTACTTC.

The chain is built from TRBV29-1 and TRBJ2-3; TRBD1 aligns across 9 bases. Looked up from germline, CDR1 is SQVTM and CDR2 is ANQGSEA. This CDR3 spans 14 amino acids. Trimming removed 4 bases from V and 1 base from J; junction bases left unmatched: 3. CDR3 sequence (DNA): TGCAGCGTTGCGACAGGGGGAGGCACAGATACGCAGTATTTT. It encodes CSVATGGGTDTQYF.

The chain recombines TRBV7-8 with TRBJ2-5; 8 bases fit TRBD1. Germline CDR1 SGHVS, CDR2 FQNEAQ. There are 16 residues in the CDR3. With V trimmed by 2 bases and J by 0 bases, 5 bases remained unmatched. CDR3 residues: CASSLTRTGYQETQYF. CDR3 coding DNA: TGTGCCAGCAGCTTAACTCGGACAGGGTACCAAGAGACCCAGTACTTC.

This clone has more than one count but fewer than ten. The chain employs TRBV2 and TRBJ1-6, with 9 bases aligning to TRBD1. This CDR3 region has 16 residues. CDR1 is SNHLY and CDR2 is FYNNEI in the germline V gene. Losses at the gene ends were 6 bases for V and 7 bases for J; bases not matched to a gene: 10. The CDR3 DNA reads TGTGCCAGCAGCGCCGGACAGGGGCGGAGGAATTCACCCCTCCACTTT. The encoded protein is CASSAGQGRRNSPLHF.

The chain couples TRBV28 to TRBJ1-2; D is undetermined. The germline V and J ends were trimmed by 4 bases and 0 bases, with 9 bases remaining between them. CDR1 is MDHEN, CDR2 SYDVKM, per germline. The CDR3 has 14 residues. In DNA, the CDR3 is TGTGCCAGCAGTTATTCGGCCACTAACTATGGCTACACCTTC. Translated, it gives CASSYSATNYGYTF.

The chain combines TRBV9 with TRBJ1-1; D ambiguous. Germline lookup yields CDR1 SGDLS and CDR2 YYNGEE. V lost 4 bases to trimming and J lost 1 base, with 8 bases between them. The CDR3 is 13 residues long. The CDR3, as DNA: TGTGCCAGCAGCACCCATTGGAACACTGAAGCTTTCTTT. It codes for CASSTHWNTEAFF.

This clone was observed a single time. This rearrangement joins TRBV9 to TRBJ2-7; 11 nucleotides align to TRBD2. The V gene end was trimmed by 4 bases and the J gene end by 4 bases; junction bases not matched to a gene: 10. Germline V lookup: CDR1 SGDLS, CDR2 YYNGEE. This CDR3 spans 16 amino acids. The CDR3 spells CASSPVGTSGSYEQYF. The CDR3 DNA follows: TGTGCCAGCAGCCCAGTGGGGACTAGCGGCTCTTACGAGCAGTACTTC. Variable domain in full (rest from reference TRBV9 and TRBJ2-7): DSGVTQTPKHLITATGQRVTLRCSPRSGDLSVYWYQQSLDQGLQFLIQYYNGEERAKGNILERFSAQQFPDLHSELNLSSLELGDSALYFCASSPVGTSGSYEQYFGPGTRLTVT.

In its sample, this clone was seen once. This chain connects TRBV6-1 to TRBJ2-7, with D hard to call. V lost 3 bases and J lost 0, with 9 bases in between. The CDR3 length is 14 residues. CDR1 and CDR2 from the germline V gene are MNHNS and SASEGT. Here the CDR3 reads CASSEVGFSYEQYF. In DNA, the CDR3 is TGTGCCAGCAGTGAGGTGGGCTTCTCCTACGAGCAGTACTTC.

The V call is TRBV5-4, the J call TRBJ2-4, with D possibly matching TRBD2 (5 bases). Per the germline V gene, CDR1 is SGHNT and CDR2 is YYREEE (reference sequence). This CDR3 region has 16 residues. Trimming stripped 1 base from V and 0 bases from J, with 11 bases between. CDR3 sequence reads: CASSLRGSRAKNIQYF. In nucleotides, the CDR3 is TGTGCCAGCAGCTTGAGAGGGTCCCGAGCCAAAAACATTCAGTACTTC.

V usage is TRBV11-2 and J usage is TRBJ2-1; a weak D match, TRBD1 (6 bases). This CDR3 is 14 amino acids long. Germline CDR1 is SGHAT and CDR2 is FQNNGV. Between the trimmed V and J ends, which lost 1 base and 4 bases, there was a span of 8 bases. DNA of the CDR3: TGTGCCAGCAGCTTAGCTGGACAGTACAATGAGCAGTTCTTC. Protein product: CASSLAGQYNEQFF.

J is TRBJ2-5 and V is TRBV7-8; D unresolved. This CDR3 comprises 14 residues. Germline CDR1 reads SGHVS; CDR2 reads FQNEAQ. The V gene lost 5 bases and the J gene lost 0 bases, with 10 bases spanning the gap. CDR3: CASSRRVYQETQYF. The CDR3 nucleotides are TGTGCCAGCAGCCGCCGGGTCTACCAAGAGACCCAGTACTTC.

This clone occurred a few times. This rearrangement joins TRBV10-3 to TRBJ1-2; TRBD1 aligns across 9 bases. This CDR3 is built from 16 residues. The V gene end was trimmed by 0 bases and the J gene end by 5 bases; junction bases not matched to a gene: 7. CDR1 is ENHRY, CDR2 SYGVKD, per germline. In nucleotides, the CDR3 is TGTGCCATCAGTGAGTCGAAACAGGGGGCGGTGTATGGCTACACCTTC. It is translated as CAISESKQGAVYGYTF.

This chain uses TRBV12-5 with TRBJ2-3, with D uncertain. The CDR3 is 13 residues long. Germline V gene sequence: CDR1 LGHNT, CDR2 FRNRAP. V lost 4 bases and J 0 bases, leaving 5 bases between the germline ends. This chain's CDR3 is CASGSTSTDTQYF. The CDR3 DNA sequence: TGTGCTAGTGGTTCCACGAGCACAGATACGCAGTATTTT.

The chain links TRBV9 to TRBJ2-2, with D perhaps matching TRBD2 (6 bases). Trimming stripped 4 bases from V and 3 bases from J, with 19 bases between. Germline values: CDR1 SGDLS, CDR2 YYNGEE. The CDR3 is 17 residues long. CDR3 sequence reads: CASSLTPGVWDTGELFF. The CDR3 nucleotides are TGTGCCAGCAGCTTAACACCGGGGGTCTGGGACACCGGGGAGCTGTTTTTT.

This clone was counted only a few times. This chain connects TRBV9 to TRBJ2-7; the D is unclear. With 4 bases removed from V and 3 bases from J, the gap between germline ends came to 11 bases. This CDR3 has 13 residues. Germline CDR1 and CDR2: SGDLS and YYNGEE. Here the CDR3 DNA reads TGTGCCAGCAGCCCCTATCAGGACTACGAGCAGTACTTC. It yields the protein CASSPYQDYEQYF.

The chain recombines TRBV9 with TRBJ1-2; TRBD1 is a possible D gene (5 bases). The V gene lost 4 bases and the J gene lost 1 base, with 17 bases spanning the gap. CDR3 length: 16 residues. Germline CDR1 SGDLS, CDR2 YYNGEE. This CDR3 is CASSPTSGRNNYGYTF. The CDR3 DNA is TGTGCCAGCAGCCCCACGTCAGGGAGAAATAACTATGGCTACACCTTC. Together with reference TRBV9 and TRBJ1-2, the CDR3 gives the full variable domain: DSGVTQTPKHLITATGQRVTLRCSPRSGDLSVYWYQQSLDQGLQFLIQYYNGEERAKGNILERFSAQQFPDLHSELNLSSLELGDSALYFCASSPTSGRNNYGYTFGSGTRLTVV.